This passage covers 9 T cell receptor beta chains from one sample sequenced in a study of T cell repertoires in cytomegalovirus infection. TCRdb itself ran the reads through MiXCR, one entry per CDR3 protein. The data show hundreds of thousands of distinct CDR3 sequences, about 33% seen once. These receptors are not linked to any known antigen. Source: cultured PBMCs, taken from culture after CMV antigen stimulation. These receptors originate from a human donor in good health (CMV status not recorded). Some clones in this sample may be carry-over from other donors' samples.

CDR3 DNA sequence: TGTGCCAGCAGCCCACGGACAGGGATGGATACGCAGTATTTT. Its protein product is CASSPRTGMDTQYF. The chain links TRBV11-2 to TRBJ2-3; 8 bases are a match to TRBD1. This CDR3 has 14 amino acids. Germline V gene sequence: CDR1 SGHAT, CDR2 FQNNGV. The ends lost 5 bases at V and 6 bases at J; junction bases unmatched: 7.

The J gene is TRBJ1-2, the V gene TRBV7-8; 8 bases map to TRBD1. The CDR3 contains 14 residues. Germline assignment: CDR1 SGHVS and CDR2 FQNEAQ. V dropped 5 bases and J dropped 8; count of bases not matched to a gene: 10. CDR3 sequence reads: CASSPSRTGSGYTF. The CDR3 region has the DNA TGTGCCAGCAGCCCCTCCCGGACAGGGAGCGGCTACACCTTC.

This clonotype was picked up a small number of times. CDR3 nucleotide sequence: TGTGCCAGCAGCTTGCAGAGCGGGTACGAGCAGTACTTC. Amino acid sequence: CASSLQSGYEQYF. The rearrangement uses TRBV7-3 and TRBJ2-7; D might be TRBD2 (6 bases). CDR1 and CDR2 (germline): SGHTA, FQGTGA. Trimming took 3 bases from V and 4 from J, leaving 10 bases between them. The CDR3 loop spans 13 amino acids.

Only a few counts were recorded for this clonotype. The chain has TRBV7-2 and TRBJ2-1; no firm D call. In germline, CDR1 is SGHTA, CDR2 FQGNSA. The CDR3 contains 15 residues. The ends were cut back, 1 base at V and 4 bases at J, with 11 bases in the middle. This CDR3 reads CASSLGASTYNEQFF. The CDR3, as DNA: TGTGCCAGCAGCTTAGGGGCCTCCACTTACAATGAGCAGTTCTTC.

The V call is TRBV7-6, the J call TRBJ2-3, with 12 nucleotides matching TRBD1. V shed 10 bases and J 5 bases; nucleotides not matched to a gene: 7. Germline values: CDR1 SGHVS, CDR2 FNYEAQ. The CDR3 has 14 residues. The CDR3 spells CATAGTGGKDTQYF. The CDR3 DNA reads as TGTGCCACCGCCGGGACAGGGGGCAAAGATACGCAGTATTTT.

The chain joins TRBV7-6 to TRBJ1-1, with a tentative D call TRBD1 (5 bases). The CDR3 spans 15 residues. The V end was cut by 0 bases, the J end by 5 bases, with 13 bases between. Germline loops: CDR1 SGHVS, CDR2 FNYEAQ. CDR3 amino acids: CASSLASSGWTEAFF. CDR3 nucleotide sequence: TGTGCCAGCAGCTTAGCGTCCTCAGGGTGGACTGAAGCTTTCTTT.

This clonotype has just a few counts. The V gene is TRBV12-3 or TRBV12-4, the J gene TRBJ2-7, with a tentative D call TRBD1 (6 bases). The germline V and J ends were trimmed by 5 bases and 2 bases, with 13 bases remaining between them. There are 14 residues in the CDR3. The CDR3 here is CASSRTGITYEQYF. As DNA, the CDR3 is TGTGCCAGCAGTCGAACAGGGATCACCTACGAGCAGTACTTC.

The CDR3 loop reads CASSIGSDEDEKLFF. CDR3 bases: TGTGCCAGTAGTATTGGGTCGGACGAGGATGAAAAACTGTTTTTT. The V call is TRBV19, the J call TRBJ1-4; D gene ambiguous. CDR3 length: 15 amino acids. CDR1 and CDR2 from the germline V gene are LNHDA and SQIVND (reference sequence). Trimming took 3 bases from V and 6 from J, leaving 14 bases between them. Complete variable domain (other parts from reference TRBV19 and TRBJ1-4): DGGITQSPKYLFRKEGQNVTLSCEQNLNHDAMYWYRQDPGQGLRLIYYSQIVNDFQKGDIAEGYSVSREKKESFPLTVTSAQKNPTAFYLCASSIGSDEDEKLFFGSGTQLSVL.

The genes are TRBV28 and TRBJ1-4, with 7 bases lining up with TRBD1. This CDR3 is 15 amino acids long. The V gene end was trimmed by 6 bases and the J gene end by 4 bases; junction bases not matched to a gene: 8. CDR1 and CDR2 (germline): MDHEN, SYDVKM. In DNA form, the CDR3 reads TGTGCCAGCAGCAGACAGGGACGCTTTAATGAAAAACTGTTTTTT. As protein: CASSRQGRFNEKLFF.